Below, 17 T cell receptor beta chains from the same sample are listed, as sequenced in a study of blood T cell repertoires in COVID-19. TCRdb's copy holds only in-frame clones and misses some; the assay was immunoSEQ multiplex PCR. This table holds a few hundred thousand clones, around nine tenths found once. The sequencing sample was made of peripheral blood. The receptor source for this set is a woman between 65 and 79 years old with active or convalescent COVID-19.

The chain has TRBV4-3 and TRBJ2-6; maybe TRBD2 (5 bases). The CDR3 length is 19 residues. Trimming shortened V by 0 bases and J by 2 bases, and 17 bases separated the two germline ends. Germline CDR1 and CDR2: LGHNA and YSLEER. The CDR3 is CASSQDQLLGSPGANVLTF. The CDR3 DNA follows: TGCGCCAGCAGCCAAGATCAGTTGTTAGGGAGCCCTGGGGCCAACGTCCTGACTTTC.

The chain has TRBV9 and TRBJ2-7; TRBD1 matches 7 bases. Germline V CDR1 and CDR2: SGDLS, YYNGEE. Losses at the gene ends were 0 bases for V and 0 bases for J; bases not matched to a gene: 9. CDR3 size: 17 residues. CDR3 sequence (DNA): TGTGCCAGCAGCGTAGGGGGGCGCAGGGGGTTCTCCTACGAGCAGTACTTC. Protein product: CASSVGGRRGFSYEQYF.

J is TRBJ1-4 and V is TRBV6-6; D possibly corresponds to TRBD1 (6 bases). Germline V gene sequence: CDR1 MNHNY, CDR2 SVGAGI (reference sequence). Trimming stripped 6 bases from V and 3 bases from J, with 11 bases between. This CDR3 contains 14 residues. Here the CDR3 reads CASRARGANEKLFF. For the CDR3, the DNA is TGTGCCAGCAGAGCCAGGGGCGCTAATGAAAAACTGTTTTTT.

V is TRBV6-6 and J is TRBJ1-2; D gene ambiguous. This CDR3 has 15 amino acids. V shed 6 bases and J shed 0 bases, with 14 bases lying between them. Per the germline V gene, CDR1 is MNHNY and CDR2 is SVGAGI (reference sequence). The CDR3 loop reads CASRKSEGANYGYTF. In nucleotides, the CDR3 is TGTGCCAGCAGGAAATCAGAGGGAGCTAACTATGGCTACACCTTC.

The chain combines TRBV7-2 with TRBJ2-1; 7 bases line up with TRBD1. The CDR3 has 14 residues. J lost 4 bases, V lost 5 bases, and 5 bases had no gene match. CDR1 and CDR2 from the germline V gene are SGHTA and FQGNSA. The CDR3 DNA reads TGTGCCAGCAGCCCCCGACAGGGTTACAATGAGCAGTTCTTC. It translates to CASSPRQGYNEQFF.

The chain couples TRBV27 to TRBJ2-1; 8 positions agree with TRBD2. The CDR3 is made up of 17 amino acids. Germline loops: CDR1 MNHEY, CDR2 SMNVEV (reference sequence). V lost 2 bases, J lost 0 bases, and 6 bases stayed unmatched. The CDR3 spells CASSLPPSGGSYNEQFF. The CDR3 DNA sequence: TGTGCCAGCAGTTTACCCCCCAGCGGGGGCTCCTACAATGAGCAGTTCTTC.

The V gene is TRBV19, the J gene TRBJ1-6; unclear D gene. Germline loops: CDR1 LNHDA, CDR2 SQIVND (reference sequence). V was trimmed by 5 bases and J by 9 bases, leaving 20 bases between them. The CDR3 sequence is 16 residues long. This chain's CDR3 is CASSSEGPFTPSPLHF. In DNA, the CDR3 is TGTGCCAGTAGTTCTGAGGGCCCATTCACGCCTTCACCCCTCCACTTT.

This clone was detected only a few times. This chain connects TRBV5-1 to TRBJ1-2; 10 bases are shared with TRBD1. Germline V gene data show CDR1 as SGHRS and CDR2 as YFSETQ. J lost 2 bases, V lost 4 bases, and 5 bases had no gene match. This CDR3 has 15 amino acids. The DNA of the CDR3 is TGCGCCAGCAGCCTATCGACAGGGGGCAACTATGGCTACACCTTC. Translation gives CASSLSTGGNYGYTF.

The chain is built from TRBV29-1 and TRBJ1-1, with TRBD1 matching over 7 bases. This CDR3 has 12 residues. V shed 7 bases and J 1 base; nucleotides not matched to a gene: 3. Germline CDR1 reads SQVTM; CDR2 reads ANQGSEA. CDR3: CSGWTGNTEAFF. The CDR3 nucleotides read TGCAGCGGTTGGACAGGGAACACTGAAGCTTTCTTT.

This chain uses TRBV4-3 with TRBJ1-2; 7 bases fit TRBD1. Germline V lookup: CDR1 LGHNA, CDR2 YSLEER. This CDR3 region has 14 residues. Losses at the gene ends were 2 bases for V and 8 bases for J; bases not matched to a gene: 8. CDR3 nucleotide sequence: TGCGCCAGCAGCCAAAAAGACAGGGCGGGAGGCTACACCTTC. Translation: CASSQKDRAGGYTF.

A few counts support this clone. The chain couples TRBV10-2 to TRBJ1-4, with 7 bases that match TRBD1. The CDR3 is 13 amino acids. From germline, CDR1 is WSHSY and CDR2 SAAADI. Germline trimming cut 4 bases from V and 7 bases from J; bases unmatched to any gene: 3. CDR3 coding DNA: TGCGCCAGCAGTGCGGACAGGTTTGAAAAACTGTTTTTT. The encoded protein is CASSADRFEKLFF.

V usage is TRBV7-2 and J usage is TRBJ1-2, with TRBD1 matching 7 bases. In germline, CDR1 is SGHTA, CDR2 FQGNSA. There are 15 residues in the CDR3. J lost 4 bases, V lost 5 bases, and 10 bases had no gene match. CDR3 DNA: TGTGCCAGCAGCCCGGAGGGGGCATTTTCCTATGGCTACACCTTC. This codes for CASSPEGAFSYGYTF.

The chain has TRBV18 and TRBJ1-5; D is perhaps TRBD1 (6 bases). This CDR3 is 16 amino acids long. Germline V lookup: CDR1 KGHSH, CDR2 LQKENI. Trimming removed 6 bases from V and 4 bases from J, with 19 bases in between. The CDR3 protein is CASSPGGQGFNQPQHF. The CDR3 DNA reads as TGTGCCAGCTCCCCAGGCGGCCAGGGGTTTAATCAGCCCCAGCATTTT.

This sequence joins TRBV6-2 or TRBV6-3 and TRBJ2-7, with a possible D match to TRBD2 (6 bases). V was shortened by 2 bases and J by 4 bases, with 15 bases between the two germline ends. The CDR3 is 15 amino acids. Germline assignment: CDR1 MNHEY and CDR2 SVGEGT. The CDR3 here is CASSYGEEGHYEQYF. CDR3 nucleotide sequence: TGTGCCAGCAGTTACGGCGAGGAGGGGCATTACGAGCAGTACTTC.

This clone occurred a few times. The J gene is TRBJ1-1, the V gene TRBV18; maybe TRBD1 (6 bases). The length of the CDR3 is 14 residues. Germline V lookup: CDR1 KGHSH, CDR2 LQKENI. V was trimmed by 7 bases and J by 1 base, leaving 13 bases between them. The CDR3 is CASYQTGGNTEAFF. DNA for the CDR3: TGTGCCAGCTACCAGACAGGAGGGAACACTGAAGCTTTCTTT. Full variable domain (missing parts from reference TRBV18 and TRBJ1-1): NAGVMQNPRHLVRRRGQEARLRCSPMKGHSHVYWYRQLPEEGLKFMVYLQKENIIDESGMPKERFSAEFPKEGPSILRIQQVVRGDSAAYFCASYQTGGNTEAFFGQGTRLTVV.

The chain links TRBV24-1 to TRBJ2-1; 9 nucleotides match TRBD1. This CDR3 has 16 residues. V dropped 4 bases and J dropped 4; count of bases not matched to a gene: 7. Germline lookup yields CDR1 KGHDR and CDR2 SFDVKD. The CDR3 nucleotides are TGTGCCACCAGTGACCCCACAGGGGGCATATACAATGAGCAGTTCTTC. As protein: CATSDPTGGIYNEQFF.

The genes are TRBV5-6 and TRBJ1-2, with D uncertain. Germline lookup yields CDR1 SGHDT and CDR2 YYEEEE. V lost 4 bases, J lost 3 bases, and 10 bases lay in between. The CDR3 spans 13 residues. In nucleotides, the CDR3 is TGTGCCAGCAGCCCGATAAGAGACTATGGCTACACCTTC. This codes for CASSPIRDYGYTF.